Below, 30 T cell receptor beta chains from the same sample are listed, as sequenced in a study of siplizumab effects on memory and regulatory T cells. Here immunoSEQ multiplex PCR was the method, and the copy in TCRdb shows in-frame clones only, minus some. The sample has tens of thousands of clones; roughly nine tenths are singletons. The sample was CD8+ T cells sorted from blood. These receptors were taken from a human donor in good health.

The CDR3 bases are TGTGCCAGCAGCCAGCTCGGGCCGGGACTAGCGGGAGGGTTGGATACGCAGTATTTT. This sequence encodes CASSQLGPGLAGGLDTQYF. The rearrangement links TRBV4-2 to TRBJ2-3, with 16 bases lining up with TRBD2. J was trimmed by 6 bases and V by 3 bases; bases with no gene match: 12. The germline CDR1 and CDR2 sequences are LGHNA and YNFKEQ. This CDR3 has 19 residues.

This sequence joins TRBV7-2 and TRBJ2-7; D ambiguous. From germline, CDR1 is SGHTA and CDR2 FQGNSA. The V gene lost 5 bases and the J gene lost 0 bases, with 17 bases spanning the gap. The CDR3 loop spans 16 amino acids. For the CDR3, the DNA is TGTGCCAGCAGCCCCGTGGGTTTTGGCAGCTCCTACGAGCAGTACTTC. Its protein is CASSPVGFGSSYEQYF.

The genes are TRBV5-4 and TRBJ1-3, with 9 positions matching TRBD1. Trimming took 0 bases from V and 3 from J; bases not matched to a gene: 4. CDR1 SGHNT and CDR2 YYREEE come from the germline V gene (reference sequence). This CDR3 is built from 16 residues. CDR3 sequence reads: CASSLAGTGIGNTIYF. The CDR3 DNA sequence: TGTGCCAGCAGCTTGGCCGGGACAGGGATTGGAAACACCATATATTTT. Looking up the rest from reference TRBV5-4 and TRBJ1-3 gives the full variable domain: ETGVTQSPTHLIKTRGQQVTLRCSSQSGHNTVSWYQQALGQGPQFIFQYYREEENGRGNFPPRFSGLQFPNYSSELNVNALELDDSALYLCASSLAGTGIGNTIYFGEGSWLTVV.

V gene TRBV6-6 combines with J gene TRBJ2-3, with 8 positions matching TRBD1. The CDR3 runs 15 residues. The J segment lost 1 base and the V segment lost 5 bases, leaving 5 bases of the junction unmatched. The germline V gene encodes CDR1 MNHNY and CDR2 SVGAGI (reference sequence). This chain's CDR3 is CASSPQGAGTDTQYF. Here the CDR3 DNA reads TGTGCCAGCAGTCCCCAGGGGGCCGGCACAGATACGCAGTATTTT.

The chain employs TRBV27 and TRBJ2-7, with D perhaps matching TRBD1 (5 bases). V was shortened by 5 bases and J by 2 bases, with 10 bases between the two germline ends. This CDR3 region has 13 residues. Germline values: CDR1 MNHEY, CDR2 SMNVEV (reference sequence). DNA of the CDR3: TGTGCCAGCAGTCATCAGGGAACCTACGAGCAGTACTTC. It encodes CASSHQGTYEQYF.

This chain connects TRBV19 to TRBJ1-2, with 8 bases that match TRBD1. Germline assignment: CDR1 LNHDA and CDR2 SQIVND (reference sequence). J was trimmed by 3 bases and V by 8 bases; bases with no gene match: 14. The CDR3 consists of 16 residues. The CDR3 loop reads CASCPFRDRLDYGYTF. As DNA, the CDR3 is TGTGCCAGTTGTCCTTTCCGGGACAGGCTGGACTATGGCTACACCTTC.

This clone was detected only once. Germline and junction disagree at one end, which may indicate a read error. CDR3 DNA sequence: TGTGCTAGCAGCTTATTCTTAGGGTACGAGCAGTACTTC. It encodes CASSLFLGYEQYF. The chain has TRBV7-7 and TRBJ2-7; D gene unclear. CDR3 size: 13 residues. Germline loops: CDR1 SSHAT, CDR2 FNYEAQ (reference sequence).

The rearrangement uses TRBV5-8 and TRBJ2-6; no clear D gene. The CDR3 sequence is 16 residues long. V dropped 0 bases and J dropped 3 bases, with 10 bases sitting between them. Looked up from germline, CDR1 is SGHTS and CDR2 is YDEGEE. The CDR3: CASSLGLVGGANVLTF. CDR3 coding DNA: TGTGCCAGCAGCTTGGGATTAGTTGGTGGGGCCAACGTCCTGACTTTC.

The chain couples TRBV7-9 to TRBJ1-4; 7 bases map to TRBD1. The CDR3 extends over 16 amino acids. Trimming at V came to 3 bases and at J to 1 base, leaving 5 bases not matched to a gene. CDR1 and CDR2 from the germline V gene are SEHNR and FQNEAQ (reference sequence). The CDR3 loop is CASSFPRGETNEKLFF. Here the CDR3 DNA reads TGTGCCAGCAGCTTCCCCAGGGGGGAAACTAATGAAAAACTGTTTTTT. The complete variable domain, with remaining parts taken from reference TRBV7-9 and TRBJ1-4, reads DTGVSQNPRHKITKRGQNVTFRCDPISEHNRLYWYRQTLGQGPEFLTYFQNEAQLEKSRLLSDRFSAERPKGSFSTLEIQRTEQGDSAMYLCASSFPRGETNEKLFFGSGTQLSVL.

V usage is TRBV29-1 and J usage is TRBJ2-1; either TRBD1 or TRBD2 may fit D (5 bases each). In germline, CDR1 is SQVTM, CDR2 ANQGSEA. The CDR3 has 15 residues. V lost 5 bases, J lost 6 bases, and 20 bases lay in between. The CDR3 region has the DNA TGCAGCGTTCCTCTTTACCCGGGACCCACCAATGAGCAGTTCTTC. Translating it yields CSVPLYPGPTNEQFF.

The V call is TRBV27, the J call TRBJ1-1; no reliable D call. This CDR3 region has 13 residues. Germline loops: CDR1 MNHEY, CDR2 SMNVEV (reference sequence). V shed 3 bases and J shed 8 bases, with 13 bases lying between them. The CDR3 loop is CASSFPSSSEAFF. The CDR3 coding sequence is TGTGCCAGCAGTTTCCCCTCGAGCTCCGAAGCTTTCTTT.

J is TRBJ2-5 and V is TRBV5-8, with D hard to call. V lost 3 bases and J lost 4, with 13 bases in between. The CDR3 loop spans 14 amino acids. Germline CDR1 reads SGHTS; CDR2 reads YDEGEE. The CDR3 region is CASSSEILGETQYF. The CDR3 DNA is TGTGCCAGCAGCTCCGAAATCTTAGGAGAGACCCAGTACTTC. Complete variable domain (other parts from reference TRBV5-8 and TRBJ2-5): EAGVTQSPTHLIKTRGQQATLRCSPISGHTSVYWYQQALGLGLQFLLWYDEGEERNRGNFPPRFSGRQFPNYSSELNVNALELEDSALYLCASSSEILGETQYFGPGTRLLVL.

This clone has only a few counts. J is TRBJ2-5 and V is TRBV5-6; D might be TRBD1 or TRBD2, each matching 6 bases. V lost 0 bases, J lost 3 bases, and 15 bases lay in between. CDR1 is SGHDT and CDR2 is YYEEEE in the germline V gene. There are 16 residues in the CDR3. CDR3 loop: CASSLVGGGVKETQYF. For the CDR3, the DNA is TGTGCCAGCAGCTTGGTCGGGGGCGGGGTAAAAGAGACCCAGTACTTC.

The V call is TRBV6-5, the J call TRBJ1-2, with 12 bases lining up with TRBD1. The germline gives CDR1 MNHEY, CDR2 SVGAGI. CDR3 length: 15 residues. After removal of 5 bases from V and 4 bases from J, the junction contained 5 bases not matched to a gene. CDR3 nucleotides: TGTGCCAGCAGTGTGGGGACAGGGGGCTTCTATGGCTACACCTTC. This encodes CASSVGTGGFYGYTF.

V gene TRBV19 combines with J gene TRBJ2-3; D is tentatively TRBD1 or TRBD2 (5 bases each). The germline V gene encodes CDR1 LNHDA and CDR2 SQIVND (reference sequence). The CDR3 is 14 residues long. V gave up 5 bases and J gave up 1 base, with 10 bases separating them. DNA for the CDR3: TGTGCCAGTAGTCCCAGGGACGGCACAGATACGCAGTATTTT. It yields the protein CASSPRDGTDTQYF.

The genes are TRBV5-1 and TRBJ2-7; D is undetermined. The CDR3 runs to 15 residues. The germline V gene has CDR1 SGHRS and CDR2 YFSETQ. V lost 4 bases to trimming and J lost 2 bases, with 16 bases between them. In nucleotides, the CDR3 is TGCGCCAGCAGCCCCGGTGGTAAGATACCCTACGAGCAGTACTTC. It is translated as CASSPGGKIPYEQYF.

This rearrangement joins TRBV13 to TRBJ2-3; the match to TRBD2 covers 11 bases. The CDR3 extends over 19 amino acids. J gave up 4 bases and V 5 bases, and 17 bases lay outside the gene matches. Germline assignment: CDR1 PRHDT and CDR2 FYEKMQ (reference sequence). Written as DNA, the CDR3 is TGTGCCAGCAGCCTCGGGACTAGCGGCTCCCTCGAGGGTGCAGATACGCAGTATTTT. Translation gives CASSLGTSGSLEGADTQYF.

This sequence joins TRBV9 and TRBJ2-3, with D possibly being TRBD1 (6 bases). This CDR3 contains 17 residues. The germline gives CDR1 SGDLS, CDR2 YYNGEE. V shed 4 bases and J shed 1 base, with 19 bases lying between them. This CDR3 reads CASSPGVRAPGTDTQYF. In nucleotides, the CDR3 is TGTGCCAGCAGCCCAGGGGTAAGGGCACCAGGCACAGATACGCAGTATTTT.

The rearrangement links TRBV7-9 to TRBJ2-3; TRBD2 aligns across 10 bases. The junction had 7 bases not matched to a gene; V was cut back by 2 bases and J by 5 bases. The CDR3 runs 16 residues. The germline CDR1 and CDR2 sequences are SEHNR and FQNEAQ (reference sequence). CDR3 in amino acids: CASSLSSGRRKDTQYF. In DNA form, the CDR3 reads TGTGCCAGCAGCTTAAGTAGCGGGAGGAGGAAAGATACGCAGTATTTT. The complete variable domain, with remaining parts taken from reference TRBV7-9 and TRBJ2-3, reads DTGVSQNPRHKITKRGQNVTFRCDPISEHNRLYWYRQTLGQGPEFLTYFQNEAQLEKSRLLSDRFSAERPKGSFSTLEIQRTEQGDSAMYLCASSLSSGRRKDTQYFGPGTRLTVL.

The genes are TRBV5-6 and TRBJ2-7, with a possible D match to TRBD2 (5 bases). The germline CDR1 and CDR2 sequences are SGHDT and YYEEEE. The CDR3 has 14 amino acids. V was shortened by 3 bases and J by 2 bases, with 12 bases between the two germline ends. CDR3 coding DNA: TGTGCCAGCAGCTCATCCGGGAAAACCTACGAGCAGTACTTC. Amino acid sequence: CASSSSGKTYEQYF.

The chain recombines TRBV13 with TRBJ2-1; D not certain. Germline V lookup: CDR1 PRHDT, CDR2 FYEKMQ (reference sequence). The CDR3 totals 13 residues. Trimming cost V 5 bases and J 10 bases, with 15 bases left between them. CDR3 sequence (DNA): TGTGCCAGCAGCCCCCAAATCGAACAGGAGCAGTTCTTC. This codes for CASSPQIEQEQFF.

CDR3 sequence reads: CASSFLAGGYEQYF. The CDR3 DNA follows: TGTGCCAGCAGCTTCCTAGCGGGAGGTTACGAGCAGTACTTC. The chain couples TRBV7-9 to TRBJ2-7; 11 nucleotides agree with TRBD2. After removal of 3 bases from V and 4 bases from J, the junction contained 2 bases not matched to a gene. There are 14 residues in the CDR3. Per germline, CDR1 SEHNR and CDR2 FQNEAQ (reference sequence).

This clone has just one count. V and J are TRBV30 and TRBJ2-7, with D maybe TRBD1 (6 bases). The CDR3 sequence is 11 residues long. The germline CDR1 and CDR2 sequences are GTSNPN and SVGIG (reference sequence). Trimming stripped 3 bases from V and 6 bases from J, with 9 bases between. CDR3 nucleotides: TGTGCCTGGAGCGCAGGGGTCGAGCAGTACTTC. The encoded protein is CAWSAGVEQYF. Supplemented by reference TRBV30 and TRBJ2-7, the full variable domain reads SQTIHQWPATLVQPVGSPLSLECTVEGTSNPNLYWYRQAAGRGLQLLFYSVGIGQISSEVPQNLSASRPQDRQFILSSKKLLLSDSGFYLCAWSAGVEQYFGPGTRLTVT.

The V gene is TRBV19, the J gene TRBJ1-6, with D hard to call. This CDR3 region has 15 residues. Germline-derived CDR1 and CDR2 are LNHDA and SQIVND (reference sequence). The V gene lost 6 bases and the J gene lost 7 bases, with 16 bases spanning the gap. Here the CDR3 DNA reads TGTGCCAGTAGGGGCAGCACACGGGGAAATTCACCCCTCCACTTT. Its translation: CASRGSTRGNSPLHF. The full variable domain, rest sourced from reference TRBV19 and TRBJ1-6, is DGGITQSPKYLFRKEGQNVTLSCEQNLNHDAMYWYRQDPGQGLRLIYYSQIVNDFQKGDIAEGYSVSREKKESFPLTVTSAQKNPTAFYLCASRGSTRGNSPLHFGNGTRLTVT.

The V call is TRBV5-1, the J call TRBJ2-1; D gene ambiguous. Germline V gene sequence: CDR1 SGHRS, CDR2 YFSETQ. This CDR3 spans 13 amino acids. Trimming left V 0 bases short and J 8 bases short, with 9 bases between. This CDR3 reads CASSLGLVDEQFF. CDR3 nucleotides: TGCGCCAGCAGCTTGGGACTTGTCGATGAGCAGTTCTTC.

The chain is built from TRBV27 and TRBJ2-4; TRBD1 matches 7 bases. The CDR3 loop spans 15 amino acids. Germline lookup yields CDR1 MNHEY and CDR2 SMNVEV (reference sequence). J was trimmed by 3 bases and V by 8 bases; bases with no gene match: 10. The DNA for the CDR3 is TGTGCCAGCGGCAGGGGGTCCCCGTACAAAAACATTCAGTACTTC. It is translated as CASGRGSPYKNIQYF.

The chain combines TRBV19 with TRBJ1-2; TRBD1 matches 7 bases. Germline trimming cut 5 bases from V and 3 bases from J; bases unmatched to any gene: 9. Germline-derived CDR1 and CDR2 are LNHDA and SQIVND (reference sequence). The CDR3 consists of 15 residues. The CDR3 loop is CASSPTTGTDYGYTF. DNA for the CDR3: TGTGCCAGTAGTCCAACCACCGGGACAGACTATGGCTACACCTTC.

The rearrangement links TRBV5-1 to TRBJ1-2; 7 positions match TRBD1. CDR1 SGHRS and CDR2 YFSETQ come from the germline V gene. Trimming at V came to 3 bases and at J to 6 bases, leaving 8 bases not matched to a gene. The CDR3 has 14 residues. Written as DNA, the CDR3 is TGCGCCAGCAGCTCCCGACAGGGAGGGGATGGCTACACCTTC. It yields the protein CASSSRQGGDGYTF.

As regards this clone: Other DNA sequences in this specimen translate into the identical CDR3. The CDR3 region is CASSIVPNTEAFF. The DNA of the CDR3 is TGTGCCAGTAGTATTGTCCCCAACACTGAAGCTTTCTTT. This chain joins TRBV19 and TRBJ1-1; D gene unclear. This CDR3 spans 13 amino acids. With 3 bases removed from V and 2 bases from J, the gap between germline ends came to 7 bases. Germline CDR1 LNHDA, CDR2 SQIVND (reference sequence).

The chain couples TRBV19 to TRBJ2-1, with D uncertain. There are 11 residues in the CDR3. The germline V gene encodes CDR1 LNHDA and CDR2 SQIVND (reference sequence). The ends were cut back, 4 bases at V and 5 bases at J, with 3 bases in the middle. In nucleotides, the CDR3 is TGTGCCAGTAGTAAACACAATGAGCAGTTCTTC. It encodes CASSKHNEQFF. Variable domain in full (rest from reference TRBV19 and TRBJ2-1): DGGITQSPKYLFRKEGQNVTLSCEQNLNHDAMYWYRQDPGQGLRLIYYSQIVNDFQKGDIAEGYSVSREKKESFPLTVTSAQKNPTAFYLCASSKHNEQFFGPGTRLTVL.